This T cell receptor (beta chain) appears in the sequencing data of a study of T cells in Graves' hyperthyroidism and ophthalmopathy. V dropped 5 bases and J dropped 5; count of bases not matched to a gene: 7. The CDR3 has 17 residues. Amplified TCR beta CDR3 regions derived from RNA transcripts. HTBI primers were used for first-round RT-PCR of the TCR CDR3. TCRdb recomputed calls from the multiplex PCR reads with MiXCR, one row per CDR3 protein. The sample lists hundreds of thousands of distinct CDR3 sequences; more than 30% were seen once. The sequence was obtained from a man aged 18 to 30 with Graves' hyperthyroidism. This rearrangement joins TRBV12-3 or TRBV12-4 to TRBJ2-2; 14 nucleotides line up with TRBD2. Specimen: blood. The CDR3 protein is CASSLGLAGVETGELFF. In nucleotides, the CDR3 is TGTGCCAGCAGTCTGGGACTAGCGGGAGTTGAAACCGGGGAGCTGTTTTTT.